The source of this TCR beta chain is a study of T cell repertoires in cytomegalovirus infection. TCRdb called the reads again in MiXCR, with one record for every CDR3 protein. This table has some 150,000 distinct CDR3 sequences, about 6.5% appearing once. This clonotype was seen ten or more times. Its antigen is unknown. Study-level points and caveats: The cumulative frequency of public TCR beta families distinguished individuals who carried CMV together with the relevant HLA. In two of eight donors, the top clonotype was HLA-C-restricted CMV-specific.

The source of this sequence is a human donor in good health (CMV status not recorded). Some clones in this sample may be carry-over from other donors' samples. The sequencing input was PBMCs.

The CDR3 sequence: CSARARTPRGAGANVLTF. The CDR3 DNA sequence: TGCAGTGCTAGAGCCCGGACTCCAAGGGGCGCGGGGGCCAACGTCCTGACTTTC. The chain uses TRBV20-1 and TRBJ2-6; tentatively, D is TRBD1 or TRBD2 (5 bases each). CDR1 is DFQATT, CDR2 SNEGSKA, per germline (reference sequence). V lost 1 base and J lost 4, with 20 bases in between. The CDR3 sequence is 18 residues long.